The 6 T cell receptor beta chains reported below all come from one sample, sequenced in a study of prognosis after radiotherapy for stage I lung cancer (dated by TCRdb to about 2021). The listed sequencing device is Illumina HiSeq 3000. Two rounds of multiplex PCR were used to amplify the TCR beta CDR3 region from genomic DNA. In the first PCR round, primers specific to each TRBV and TRBJ gene were used, and the primer sequences were filed in Chinese patent CN105087789A. TCRdb ran its own pipeline on the public reads, namely fastp trimming at Q25 and MiXCR clone calling, and kept in-frame beta chains. One record per CDR3 amino acid sequence lists the most common genes and DNA. A total of fewer than 65,000 distinct CDR3 sequences appear in this sample, around a third of them only once. Jointly, the top ten make up about a tenth of the sample. The sample was PBMCs, taken before or after stereotactic body radiation therapy (not recorded which). Receptor source: a donor over 45 with non-small cell lung cancer.

This clonotype was counted ten times or more. The J gene is TRBJ2-7, the V gene TRBV7-8; TRBD1 aligns across 11 bases. Germline CDR1 and CDR2: SGHVS and FQNEAQ. Unmatched junction bases numbered 10, after V lost 5 bases and J lost 4 bases. The CDR3 sequence is 16 residues long. CDR3 sequence reads: CASSPAGTGGGYEQYF. The CDR3 bases are TGTGCCAGCAGCCCTGCGGGGACAGGGGGAGGGTACGAGCAGTACTTC.

This clonotype was detected many times. The chain combines TRBV20-1 with TRBJ2-5; 7 bases agree with TRBD2. The CDR3 is 14 amino acids. In germline, CDR1 is DFQATT, CDR2 SNEGSKA (reference sequence). The V and J ends lost 3 bases and 4 bases, in that order; junction bases with no gene match: 8. CDR3 in amino acids: CSASAGVVRETQYF. Here the CDR3 DNA reads TGCAGTGCTAGCGCGGGGGTGGTCCGAGAGACCCAGTACTTC.

This clonotype was detected ten times or more. The chain carries TRBV5-1 and TRBJ2-7; D remains ambiguous. Germline V gene lookup returns CDR1 SGHRS and CDR2 YFSETQ. The CDR3 is made up of 14 amino acids. Trimming took off 4 bases at V and 0 bases at J, with 11 bases between the two ends. Here the CDR3 reads CASSVDPSSYEQYF. Here the CDR3 DNA reads TGCGCCAGCAGCGTAGACCCGAGCTCCTACGAGCAGTACTTC.

The rearrangement uses TRBV2 and TRBJ2-7; 9 nucleotides agree with TRBD1. Germline V lookup: CDR1 SNHLY, CDR2 FYNNEI. CDR3 length: 14 residues. V trimming: 5 bases; J trimming: 9 bases; junction bases outside the gene matches: 11. Written as DNA, the CDR3 is TGTGCCAGCAGTTACGGACAGGGGAGAGAGAGGCAGTACTTC. Translated: CASSYGQGRERQYF.

This clonotype has a handful of counts. The rearrangement joins TRBV7-3 to TRBJ2-3; 10 bases match TRBD1. Germline trimming cut 4 bases from V and 3 bases from J; bases unmatched to any gene: 4. Germline CDR1 is SGHTA and CDR2 is FQGTGA. The CDR3 is 15 residues long. CDR3 bases: TGTGCCAGCAGCTCCGGACAGGGGGTAACAGATACGCAGTATTTT. This codes for CASSSGQGVTDTQYF.

A word on this clonotype: The junction shows a germline mismatch at one end, possibly a read error. The chain couples TRBV7-2 to TRBJ2-2, with 12 bases fitting TRBD2. Per the germline V gene, CDR1 is SGHTA and CDR2 is FQGNSA. This CDR3 has 17 amino acids. The CDR3 here is CASSHRGLAGYTGELFF. CDR3 coding DNA: TGTGCCAGCAGCCACCGGGGACTAGCGGGCTACACAGGGGAGCTGTTTTTT.